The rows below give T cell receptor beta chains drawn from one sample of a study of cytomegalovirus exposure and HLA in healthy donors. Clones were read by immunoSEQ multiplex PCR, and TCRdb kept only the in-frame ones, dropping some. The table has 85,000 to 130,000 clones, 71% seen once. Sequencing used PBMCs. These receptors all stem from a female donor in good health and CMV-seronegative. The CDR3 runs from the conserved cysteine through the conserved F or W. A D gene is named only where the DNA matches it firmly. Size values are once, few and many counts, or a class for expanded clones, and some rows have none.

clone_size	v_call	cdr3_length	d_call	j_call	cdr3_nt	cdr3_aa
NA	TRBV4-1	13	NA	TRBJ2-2	TGCGCCAGCAGCCAAGCTAGATCCGGGGAGCTGTTTTTT	CASSQARSGELFF
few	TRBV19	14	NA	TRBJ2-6	TGTGCCAGTAGTATGAGAGGTGGGGCCAACGTCCTGACTTTC	CASSMRGGANVLTF
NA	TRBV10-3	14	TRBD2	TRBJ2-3	TGTGCCACTTCAACGGGACTAGCAGGAGATACGCAGTATTTT	CATSTGLAGDTQYF
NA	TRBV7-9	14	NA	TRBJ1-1	TGTGCCAGCAGCTTACCAGGGGCAGGGACTGAAGCTTTCTTT	CASSLPGAGTEAFF
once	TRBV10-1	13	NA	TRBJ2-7	TGCGCCATCACCCTACGGGAAACCTACGAGCAGTACTTC	CAITLRETYEQYF
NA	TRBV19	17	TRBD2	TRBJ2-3	TGTGCCAGTAGTATCGCCACCTCAGCGGGAAGCACAGATACGCAGTATTTT	CASSIATSAGSTDTQYF
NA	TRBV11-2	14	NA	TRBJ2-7	TGTGCCAGCAGCTTAGATGTCCCCCGGTACGAGCAGTACTTC	CASSLDVPRYEQYF
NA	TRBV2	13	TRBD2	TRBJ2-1	TGTGCCAGTGGGACTAGTTTCCGCAATGAGCAGTTCTTC	CASGTSFRNEQFF
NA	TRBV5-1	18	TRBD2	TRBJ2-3	TGCGCCAGCAGCCCGGGACTAGCGGGAGGGCCGAGCACAGATACGCAGTATTTT	CASSPGLAGGPSTDTQYF
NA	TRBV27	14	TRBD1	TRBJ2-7	TGTGCCAGCAGTCTTGGGACAGGAAGCTACGAGCAGTACTTC	CASSLGTGSYEQYF
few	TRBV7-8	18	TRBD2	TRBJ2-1	TGTGCCAGCAGCCGGGGGCTAGCGGGATTGGAGGGTTACAATGAGCAGTTCTTC	CASSRGLAGLEGYNEQFF
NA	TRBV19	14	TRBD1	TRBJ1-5	TGTGCCAGCCAGGGACAGGGGGCGCCGGGGCCCCAGCATTTT	CASQGQGAPGPQHF
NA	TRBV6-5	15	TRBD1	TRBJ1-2	TGTGCCAGCAGGCGCAAATTCAGGGGGAACTATGGCTACACCTTC	CASRRKFRGNYGYTF
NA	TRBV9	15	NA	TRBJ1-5	TGTGCCAGCAGCCCTTCCGGGGTATTTAATCAGCCCCAGCATTTT	CASSPSGVFNQPQHF
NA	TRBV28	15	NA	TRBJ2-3	TGTGCCAGCACCACCCCCATCGGGGGCACAGATACGCAGTATTTT	CASTTPIGGTDTQYF
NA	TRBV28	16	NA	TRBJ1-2	TGTGCCAGCACCGGCCGAAGGCAGGGGCCTAACTATGGCTACACCTTC	CASTGRRQGPNYGYTF
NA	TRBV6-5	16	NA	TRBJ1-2	TGTGCCAGCAGTTACCTATCGACGGGACAAAACTATGGCTACACCTTC	CASSYLSTGQNYGYTF
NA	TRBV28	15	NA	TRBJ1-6	TGTGCCAGCACTAGTCCCGACAGAAATAATTCACCCCTCCACTTT	CASTSPDRNNSPLHF
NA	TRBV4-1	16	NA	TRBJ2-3	TGCGCCAGCAGCCAAGATCTGGCCGGGGTCACAGATACGCAGTATTTT	CASSQDLAGVTDTQYF
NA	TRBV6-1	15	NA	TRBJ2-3	TGTGCCAGCAGGGCAACAGCCACTAGCACAGATACGCAGTATTTT	CASRATATSTDTQYF
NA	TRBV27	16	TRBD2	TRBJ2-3	TGTGCCAGCAGTCTCTTAGCGGGAGATGGCGCAGATACGCAGTATTTT	CASSLLAGDGADTQYF
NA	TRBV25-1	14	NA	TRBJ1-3	TGTGCCAGCAGTGAATTTGGAGAAGGAAACACCATATATTTT	CASSEFGEGNTIYF
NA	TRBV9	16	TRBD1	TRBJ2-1	TGTGCCAGCAGCGTAGCGAGATGGGGACAGAAGGATGAGCAGTTCTTC	CASSVARWGQKDEQFF
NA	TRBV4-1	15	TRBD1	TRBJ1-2	TGCGCCAGCAGCCCGTGGACAGGGCAAATGGGCGGCTACACCTTC	CASSPWTGQMGGYTF
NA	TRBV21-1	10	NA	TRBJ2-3	TGTGCCAGCGGGGGGGATACGCAGTATTTT	CASGGDTQYF
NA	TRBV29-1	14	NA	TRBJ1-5	TGCAGCGCCGTACTCAGGGGTGGCAATCAGCCCCAGCATTTT	CSAVLRGGNQPQHF
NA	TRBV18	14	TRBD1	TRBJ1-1	TGTGCCAGCTCACCACGCGGGACAGGGGAGAATGCTTTCTTT	CASSPRGTGENAFF
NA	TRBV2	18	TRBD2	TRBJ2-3	TGTGCCAGCAGTGAAAGGAGCGGGAGCCCCTTTAGCACAGATACGCAGTATTTT	CASSERSGSPFSTDTQYF
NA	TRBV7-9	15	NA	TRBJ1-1	TGTGCCAGCAGCTTAGTCAAACGGACTAACACTGAAGCTTTCTTT	CASSLVKRTNTEAFF
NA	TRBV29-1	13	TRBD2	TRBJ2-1	TGCAGCGTTCCCCGGGGGGGCAACAATGAGCAGTTCTTC	CSVPRGGNNEQFF
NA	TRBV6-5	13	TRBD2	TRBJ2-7	TGTGCCAGCGTTGGGCCGGGAGGATACGAGCAGTACTTC	CASVGPGGYEQYF
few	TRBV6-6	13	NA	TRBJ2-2	TGTGCCAGCAGTCTAGGTGAAACCGGGGAGCTGTTTTTT	CASSLGETGELFF
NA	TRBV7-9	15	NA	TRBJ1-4	TGTGCCAGCAGCTTAGGGCTACAGGCCGAGGAAAAACTGTTTTTT	CASSLGLQAEEKLFF
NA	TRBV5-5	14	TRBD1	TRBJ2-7	TGTGCCAGCAGCTCGGGACAGGGTTTCTACGAGCAGTACTTC	CASSSGQGFYEQYF
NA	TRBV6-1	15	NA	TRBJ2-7	TGTGCCAGCAGTGAAGGGTGGGGGCAGACCTACGAGCAGTACTTC	CASSEGWGQTYEQYF
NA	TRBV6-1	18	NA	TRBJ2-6	TGTGCCAGCAGTGCCCAGGGCCTAAGCAGGTCTGGGGCCAACGTCCTGACTTTC	CASSAQGLSRSGANVLTF
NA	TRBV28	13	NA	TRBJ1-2	TGTGCCAGCAGTTTTCGGGGGGGCTATGGCTACACCTTC	CASSFRGGYGYTF
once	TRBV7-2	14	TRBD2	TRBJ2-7	TGTGCCAGCAGCACTAGCGTGGAACCCTACGAGCAGTACTTC	CASSTSVEPYEQYF
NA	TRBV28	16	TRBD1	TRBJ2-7	TGTGCCAGCAGTTTGCCCCGATTCGGGACAGACCACGAGCAGTACTTC	CASSLPRFGTDHEQYF
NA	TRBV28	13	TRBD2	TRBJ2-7	TGTGCCAGCCGCGGGACTAGCGGGAGATGGCAGTACTTC	CASRGTSGRWQYF
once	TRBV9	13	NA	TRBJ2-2	TGTGCCAGCAGCTTTAACACGAACGGGGAGCTGTTTTTT	CASSFNTNGELFF
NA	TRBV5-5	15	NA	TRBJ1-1	TGTGCCAGCAGCTTGGCCCGGACATCGAACACTGAAGCTTTCTTT	CASSLARTSNTEAFF
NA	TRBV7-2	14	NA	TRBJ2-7	TGTGCCAGCAGCTTAAGCCTAGAGTCCTACGAGCAGTACTTC	CASSLSLESYEQYF
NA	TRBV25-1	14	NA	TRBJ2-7	TGTGCCAGCAGTGACAGGGTCCACTCCTACGAGCAGTACTTC	CASSDRVHSYEQYF
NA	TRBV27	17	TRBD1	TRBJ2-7	TGTGCCAGCAGTTTTTTAGGGACCGGGACAGTCTCCTACGAGCAGTACTTC	CASSFLGTGTVSYEQYF
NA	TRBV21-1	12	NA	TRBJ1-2	TGTGCCAGCAGCAAAGTAACTCGGGGCTACACCTTC	CASSKVTRGYTF
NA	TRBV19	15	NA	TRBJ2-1	TGTGCCAGTAGTCCTACAGGGCCCCCCTACAATGAGCAGTTCTTC	CASSPTGPPYNEQFF
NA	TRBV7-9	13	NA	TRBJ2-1	TGTGCCAGCACCCGAGGGCTCAACAATGAGCAGTTCTTC	CASTRGLNNEQFF
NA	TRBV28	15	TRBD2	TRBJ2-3	TGTGCCAGCAGACTGGCTAGCGGCCGCACAGATACGCAGTATTTT	CASRLASGRTDTQYF
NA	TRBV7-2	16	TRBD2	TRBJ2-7	TGTGCCAGCAGCTTAGTGGGGACTAGCGTGACCTACGAGCAGTACTTC	CASSLVGTSVTYEQYF